This passage covers 14 T cell receptor beta chains from one sample sequenced in a study of radiotherapy plus CTLA-4 blockade in lung cancer. TCRdb's copy holds only in-frame clones and misses some; the assay was immunoSEQ multiplex PCR. The sample includes about 73,000 clones, about nine tenths of them seen just once. Here the sequenced sample was peripheral blood, taken from a patient treated with radiotherapy plus ipilimumab. These receptors all come from a human donor with non-small cell lung cancer that progressed on radiotherapy plus ipilimumab.

This sequence joins TRBV6-5 and TRBJ1-4; a possible D gene is TRBD1 (6 bases). The CDR3 spans 15 residues. Germline V CDR1 and CDR2: MNHEY, SVGAGI. Trimming stripped 6 bases from V and 4 bases from J, with 15 bases between. The CDR3 bases are TGTGCCAGCAGCCCTCTACAGGGTTATAATGAAAAACTGTTTTTT. Translating gives CASSPLQGYNEKLFF.

The chain is built from TRBV11-2 and TRBJ2-3, with 8 bases identical to TRBD2. Germline trimming cut 5 bases from V and 5 bases from J; bases unmatched to any gene: 12. Germline V lookup: CDR1 SGHAT, CDR2 FQNNGV. The CDR3 contains 16 residues. The CDR3: CASSVSGTRLLDTQYF. For the CDR3, the DNA is TGTGCCAGCAGCGTATCCGGGACTAGGCTGTTAGATACGCAGTATTTT.

The sample holds one count of this clone. This sequence joins TRBV5-4 and TRBJ2-2; 8 bases are a match to TRBD2. Trimming at V came to 3 bases and at J to 7 bases, leaving 8 bases not matched to a gene. CDR1 and CDR2 from the germline V gene are SGHNT and YYREEE (reference sequence). The CDR3 has 15 residues. DNA of the CDR3: TGTGCCAGCAGCTCCGGGACTAGTCTTCGCGGGGAGCTGTTTTTT. The encoded protein is CASSSGTSLRGELFF.

V usage is TRBV28 and J usage is TRBJ1-5; no definite D call. Trimming cost V 8 bases and J 8 bases, with 10 bases left between them. The CDR3 consists of 11 residues. Germline V CDR1 and CDR2: MDHEN, SYDVKM. DNA of the CDR3: TGTGCCAGCTGCCGCTGGGAGCCCCAGCATTTT. The encoded protein is CASCRWEPQHF.

V gene TRBV6-4 combines with J gene TRBJ2-3; the match to TRBD2 covers 8 bases. This CDR3 spans 16 amino acids. Germline CDR1 is MRHNA and CDR2 is SNTAGT. The trim removed 0 bases at V and 1 base at J, leaving 3 bases unmatched. The CDR3 loop is CASSDSPTSGTDTQYF. The DNA for the CDR3 is TGTGCCAGCAGTGACTCCCCGACTAGCGGCACAGATACGCAGTATTTT.

A few counts support this clone. The gene calls are TRBV7-9 and TRBJ2-7; the D gene could be TRBD1 or TRBD2 (5 bases each). Germline CDR1 SEHNR, CDR2 FQNEAQ (reference sequence). The CDR3 runs 17 residues. Trimming took off 3 bases at V and 7 bases at J, with 25 bases between the two ends. CDR3 in DNA: TGTGCCAGCAGCTTGAACGTCGGGGCTAGCAGGCGGTTGGAGCAGTACTTC. Translation gives CASSLNVGASRRLEQYF.

The chain links TRBV15 to TRBJ1-2, with 9 bases fitting TRBD1. The CDR3 has 16 amino acids. After removal of 0 bases from V and 5 bases from J, the junction contained 7 bases not matched to a gene. Germline assignment: CDR1 LNHNV and CDR2 YYDKDF (reference sequence). The CDR3 bases are TGTGCCACCAGCAGAGAGGGGACAGGGATCTCATATGGCTACACCTTC. It specifies CATSREGTGISYGYTF.

The CDR3 region has the DNA TGTGCCAGCAGCTCTCACTCAGGGTGGGTTCCTTACGTG. Its protein is CASSSHSGWVPYV. V and J are TRBV7-4 and TRBJ2-7; D is possibly TRBD1 (5 bases). CDR3 length: 13 residues. Germline CDR1 reads SGHVT; CDR2 reads SQSDAQ.

The rearrangement uses TRBV30 and TRBJ2-1; 9 positions agree with TRBD2. CDR1 GTSNPN and CDR2 SVGIG come from the germline V gene (reference sequence). The V and J ends lost 3 bases and 0 bases, in that order; junction bases with no gene match: 6. The CDR3 runs to 16 residues. The CDR3 DNA reads TGTGCCTGGAGCCCCGCGACTAGCGGCTCCTACAATGAGCAGTTCTTC. Encoded protein: CAWSPATSGSYNEQFF.

V and J are TRBV11-2 and TRBJ2-7; D gene unclear. Trimming shortened V by 2 bases and J by 2 bases, and 7 bases separated the two germline ends. Germline CDR1 reads SGHAT; CDR2 reads FQNNGV. The CDR3 is 13 residues long. The CDR3 sequence is CASSLSPTYEQYV. The CDR3 region has the DNA TGTGCCAGCAGCTTAAGTCCCACCTACGAGCAGTACGTC.

The CDR3 nucleotides are TGCGCCAGCAGCTCATCAAATCTCTACGAGCAGTACGTC. Its protein product is CASSSSNLYEQYV. The chain combines TRBV5-1 with TRBJ2-7; unclear D gene. Trimming shortened V by 3 bases and J by 3 bases, and 10 bases separated the two germline ends. Per the germline V gene, CDR1 is SGHRS and CDR2 is YFSETQ. CDR3 length: 13 amino acids.

V gene TRBV7-3 combines with J gene TRBJ2-1; 13 nucleotides align to TRBD2. This CDR3 contains 15 residues. CDR1 SGHTA and CDR2 FQGTGA come from the germline V gene. With 3 bases clipped from V and 8 bases from J, the junction kept 4 bases outside the gene matches. Here the CDR3 DNA reads TGTGCCAGCAGCTTGGGACTAGCGGGGCCTTATGAGCAGTTCTTC. Translating gives CASSLGLAGPYEQFF.

This rearrangement joins TRBV2 to TRBJ2-1, with 11 positions matching TRBD2. The germline CDR1 and CDR2 sequences are SNHLY and FYNNEI. The CDR3 is made up of 15 amino acids. V dropped 6 bases and J dropped 2; count of bases not matched to a gene: 3. This chain's CDR3 is CASRGLAETYNEQFF. DNA of the CDR3: TGTGCCAGCAGGGGACTAGCGGAGACCTACAATGAGCAGTTCTTC.

V and J are TRBV27 and TRBJ2-1; 11 positions match TRBD2. This CDR3 comprises 18 residues. The junction had 7 bases not matched to a gene; V was cut back by 3 bases and J by 0 bases. CDR1 and CDR2 (germline): MNHEY, SMNVEV (reference sequence). The CDR3 sequence: CASSFRLAGLSSYNEQFF. The CDR3 DNA follows: TGTGCCAGCAGTTTCCGACTAGCGGGGCTGAGCTCCTACAATGAGCAGTTCTTC.